The entry below describes one T cell receptor beta chain. What antigen it recognizes has not been identified. Base qualities are not at hand, and no much larger clone is one base apart. Reading from cysteine to phenylalanine, the CDR3 counts 16 amino acids. Kept here is only the CDR3 DNA, which spans 48 bases and is read in frame from base 1. The junction shows trimming of 4 bases on V and 5 bases on J, and the gene matches do not reach 11 bases of it. The germline V gene (reference sequence) supplies CDR1 LNHDA and CDR2 SQIVND. This entry belongs to a study of cytomegalovirus exposure and HLA in healthy donors (dated by TCRdb to between 2016 and 2019). Regarding the research as a whole: An earlier analysis of some 550 of the donors reported approximately 270 Gb of sequence data and around 120 million unique TCR beta sequences from about 179 million T cells. The aim of the study was to test whether cataloging public T cell receptors could identify signatures of past pathogen exposure. Every discovery cohort repertoire had been produced on one sequencing platform. Among some 410 genotyped donors of the cohort, an average of approximately 240,000 unique TCR beta nucleotide sequences were sequenced per donor, roughly 20% of them non-productive. In a later analysis, previously published TCR beta repertoires from roughly 710 donors were re-analyzed and high-resolution HLA genotyping was added so that TCR occurrence patterns could be studied. The T cell repertoires of roughly 660 subjects were profiled by immunosequencing and related to cytomegalovirus serostatus. In an earlier analysis of 550 to 700 of the donors, high-throughput TCR beta sequencing was used to judge whether each TCR beta V gene segment behaved as functional or pseudogenic. Of the roughly 420 genotyped donors, less than 85% were placed in the genetic ancestry cluster associated with self-reported Caucasian donors. A separate validation cohort of roughly 110 different subjects was used in addition to the approximately 700-subject first cohort. A later genetic analysis took genome-wide SNP genotypes for 398 of the 666 donors and used that subset as a discovery cohort. Class I and class II HLA loci were covered by the typing at four-digit resolution. Rather than using new phenotypic data, the later analysis identified candidate immune exposures from TCR beta sequences and from how often those sequences occurred across donors. Typing coverage differed by locus: A, B, C, DRB1 and DQB1 were typed in about 620-630 donors, DQA1 in about 560, DPA1 in 600 to 610, and DPB1 in 400 to 490. The study combined high-throughput TCR immunosequencing, statistical association of individual TCRs with disease status, and machine learning to predict cytomegalovirus infection status. About five DR-DQ haplotypes were treated as single units for association and clustering because of strong linkage in the cohort. Donor age, sex, ethnicity and CMV serostatus were collected together with the repertoire data. About 310 gigabases of sequencing data and tens of millions of unique TCR sequences were included in an early release covering roughly 600 HLA-typed donors. Findings and caveats that apply to the study as a whole: Most CMV-associated TCR beta chains appeared to be HLA-restricted in a later analysis, and the HLA associations seemed to be driven largely by CMV exposure. CMV serostatus was the only immune exposure information available for the cohort. In a later analysis, TCR association rates were found to vary across HLA loci, with the most associated TCRs seen for DRB1 alleles and the fewest for HLA-C alleles. Strong co-occurrence of HLA alleles, especially DR and DQ, made assigning TCR associations to individual alleles difficult. Because the 87-base-pair reads could not distinguish some IMGT-functional V segments, including TRBV6-2 and TRBV6-3, those segments were excluded. According to a later genetic analysis, donors in an Asian-associated ancestry cluster had fewer N-insertions in productive TCRs than the approximately 690-donor mean. In the study, 150 to 200 TCR beta chains were listed as associated with cytomegalovirus. The cohort was sequenced for TCR beta chains only, and without alpha or paired-chain data the features that could be detected were limited. At a false discovery rate of 0.05, a later analysis linked 15,000 to 20,000 TCR beta sequences to specific HLA alleles. In vitro tests confirmed that a few of the cytomegalovirus-associated TCR beta chains recognize cytomegalovirus antigens. A further reported finding was that TCR beta sequences accurately predicted the HLA-A and HLA-B alleles for most subjects in the first cohort. An earlier analysis of approximately 590 of the donors showed that most TCR beta V segments appeared in productive rearrangements either about 87% or about 30% of the time, which broadly matched IMGT annotations. Because some donors lacked HLA typing at each locus, the association tests relied only on the typed subset. Correlated functional status among segregating V segments might reflect linkage disequilibrium, but an unknown experimental factor could not be ruled out. Across donors, most TCR sequences were observed very rarely, whereas some public TCRs were present in many individuals. An association between a missense DCLRE1C variant and V-gene and J-gene trimming of TCR beta chains was found in a later genetic analysis and replicated in an independent cohort. A group of highly shared sequence variants was considered likely to be a technical artifact of the sequencing pipeline. According to the authors, the approach could potentially be generalized to other disease states and immunological phenotypes. Several of the top co-occurrence clusters appeared to be linked to parvovirus B19, influenza, CMV and Epstein-Barr virus, according to a later analysis. Compared with equally common non-associated chains, HLA-associated TCR beta chains in a later analysis were more clonally expanded and had lower generation probabilities. Roughly uniform sequencing depth across donors was assumed in presence/absence analyses, although this assumption may not hold. Fewer than 20 rarely observed V segments, including chromosome 9 orphons, were excluded from the earlier analysis of a few hundred of the donors because counts were too low. In both the original and validation cohorts, the classifier was reported to diagnose cytomegalovirus status with high specificity and sensitivity.

Library creation used the immunoSEQ multiplex PCR assay. The multiplex PCR relied on a mix of 60 forward primers for TCR Vbeta segments and 13 reverse primers for TCR Jbeta segments. A multiplex PCR assay on genomic DNA amplified the CDR3 region of rearranged TCR beta genes. The amplified TCR beta libraries were sequenced on the Illumina HiSeq System as 87-base-pair reads. The authors processed their data as follows. A later analysis counted about 82 million unique TCR beta chains across the 666 repertoires, and 9.5 million to 11 million of these chains were shared by at least two donors. A nearest-neighbor algorithm error-corrected the raw reads and collapsed the reads into unique sequences, merging closely related sequences to remove PCR and sequencing errors. V, D and J gene segments were assigned by aligning CDR3 sequences to IMGT reference sequences. Each retained sequence needed at least a six-nucleotide match to both a V gene segment and a J gene segment. A rearrangement was called productive if the CDR3 had no stop codons and remained in frame with V and J, and every other rearrangement was called non-productive. CDR3 was defined by IMGT convention, running from the second conserved V-encoded cysteine to the conserved J-encoded phenylalanine. Sequences without an unambiguous match to a single V gene segment were excluded from the earlier analysis of about 630 of the donors. An earlier analysis of just under 600 of the donors called V segments functional above 56.7% productive rearrangements and segregating when the between-donor standard deviation exceeded 5%. A statistical classification framework was built for diagnosing cytomegalovirus status from the catalog of TCR beta chain sequences. In a later analysis, V and J genes were assigned by comparing TCR nucleotide sequences against IMGT/GENE-DB human TR gene sequences. Using the TCRdist pipeline, a later analysis assigned CDR3 sequences along with most-parsimonious VDJ recombination scenarios. In a later analysis, every TCR beta chain was defined by the combination of its CDR3 amino acid sequence and its V-gene family, and reads without a unique V-gene family were dropped. A later analysis removed roughly 590 highly shared, low-generation-probability nucleotide sequences to deal with suspected cross-contamination and a sequencing artifact. In a later analysis, a clonal expansion index for each public chain was calculated from normalized within-repertoire ranks of inferred template counts. A later analysis computed generation probabilities with a VDJ recombination model fitted to out-of-frame rearrangements, and checked the results against IGoR. In a later analysis, hypergeometric tests were used to score TCR-TCR, TCR-HLA and TCR-CMV co-occurrence, with a repertoire-size bias correction applied to TCR pairs. False discovery rates were estimated in a later analysis by permuting HLA or CMV assignments 20 times. In a later analysis, co-occurring TCRs were grouped with DBSCAN, and TCRdist sequence similarity was added when clustering was performed within HLA-allele-positive subsets. Repertoires with fewer than 30,000 or more than 120,000 public chains, plus five repertoires with anomalous nucleotide sharing, were excluded from co-occurrence clustering. TCRdb retrieved this table from immuneACCESS and kept in-frame rearrangements only. Not all clones are present; in checked studies, unresolved V genes account for under half, and no reason is known for the remainder. V, J and clone size were drawn from that table, and D and trimming were deduced from the DNA. The sample profile shows approximately 160,000 clones; just under 80% of them were found once. The ten largest clonotypes hold 9.5% to 10% of the sample.

In total, 666 healthy bone marrow donors made up the cohort. At the time of sampling, all cohort members were nominally healthy, though unrecorded immune exposures were likely present. The donor tested CMV seropositive, placing the donor among the 250 to 350 seropositive members of the cohort. Each donor provided a peripheral blood sample, and peripheral blood mononuclear cells were used for TCR beta sequencing. Genomic DNA was extracted from the blood cell samples with the Qiagen DNeasy Blood Extraction Kit. The TCR originated in a man in his late teens or twenties in good health and CMV-seropositive. Sequencing input: PBMCs. This sequence uses TRBV19 and TRBJ1-2, and 9 junctional nucleotides match TRBD1. The CDR3 reads CASSNPTGQGRYGYTF. The DNA is as follows: TGTGCCAGTAGTAACCCGACGGGACAGGGCAGATATGGCTACACCTTC.